The entry that follows covers one TCR beta chain sequence. Per the original data handling: Quantification of nucleated cells was approximated via reference gene primer amplification. TCRdb's copy holds only in-frame clones and misses some; the assay was immunoSEQ multiplex PCR. The V and J calls and clone size are taken from that table; D and trimming were inferred from the DNA. The table shows 110,000 to 150,000 clones, with roughly 88% occurring only once. The germline V gene has CDR1 MNHEY and CDR2 SVGAGI. The junction had 5 bases not matched to a gene; V was cut back by 11 bases and J by 3 bases. The CDR3 has 13 residues. The record originates from a study of blood T cell repertoires in COVID-19. Study summary: The origin of the acute and convalescent COVID-19 samples was the United States, Italy and Spain. Sample material is recorded as cDNA or gDNA derived from T cells, B-cell-depleted T cells, or PBMCs.

Sequenced material: peripheral blood. The genes are TRBV6-5 and TRBJ1-5, with 9 positions matching TRBD1. The clonotype originates from a man aged 70-80 years with acute or convalescent COVID-19. CDR3 sequence (DNA): TGTGCCGCCGGGACAGGGCCCAATCAGCCCCAGCATTTT. Its protein is CAAGTGPNQPQHF.